The present T cell receptor beta chain was sequenced within a study of OX40 agonist ivuxolimab in advanced cancers. At the level of the whole study: The costimulatory receptor OX40 (CD134) was targeted by ivuxolimab, a fully human IgG2 agonistic monoclonal antibody. Intravenous ivuxolimab was administered to patients every 2 weeks at six dose levels: 0.01, 0.1, 0.3, 1.5, 3 and 10 mg/kg. Of the 52 patients in dose escalation, 19 had hepatocellular carcinoma, roughly 15 had melanoma, 9 had renal cell carcinoma and 9 had head and neck cancer. In the dose-escalation cohort, 82.7% of patients were male, and the mean age was roughly 60 years, with a range of roughly 20 to 85. Patients were allowed to have had prior anti-PD-1, anti-PD-L1 or anti-CTLA-4 therapy, and around 40% of the dose-escalation patients had previously received checkpoint inhibitors. Partial responses occurred in three dose-escalation patients: two with cutaneous melanoma and one with hepatocellular carcinoma. The point of sequencing TCRbeta in the periphery was to test whether ivuxolimab changed TCR sequence diversity and drove clonal T-cell expansion. The paper covers the monotherapy dose-escalation part of the phase I ivuxolimab trial, which included N ≈ 57 patients. Study-wide conclusions, independent of this receptor: Which antigens the clonally expanded peripheral T cells were specific for was not determined. Low levels of normalized T-cell clonal expansion were also seen in some nonresponding patients. On average, CD8+ T cells showed more expanded clones than CD4+ T cells after ivuxolimab. Partial responders in the 0.1-3.0 mg/kg groups had among the lowest normalized peripheral clonal expansion, especially among CD8+ T cells. At doses of 0.1 to 3.0 mg/kg, clonal expansion of both CD4+ and CD8+ T cells in blood was seen between baseline and week 6.

CDR1 and CDR2 are read off the germline V gene as MGHRA and YSYEKL. V and J are truncated by 4 bases and 2 bases respectively, leaving an intervening sequence of 12 bases. The CDR3 holds 14 amino acids from the cysteine to the phenylalanine. Only CDR3 DNA is held: 42 bases, read in frame from base 1. The trial excluded patients who had a history of autoimmune disease or who were on systemic immunosuppression. In every dose cohort, peripheral blood was drawn for TCR sequencing at baseline, cycle 4 day 1, and cycle 7 day 1. Samples were obtained from an open-label, multicenter, first-in-human phase I dose-escalation trial of ivuxolimab. The trial enrolled adults with locally advanced or metastatic head and neck squamous cell, hepatocellular, melanoma or renal cell carcinoma. CD4+ and CD8+ T cells were sorted separately from peripheral blood before TCR sequencing. To sequence the TCRbeta CDR3 region, genomic DNA was isolated from the sorted cells. The immunoSEQ Assay was used for sequencing of TCRbeta CDR3 regions. Held by TCRdb, this immuneACCESS table contains in-frame sequences only and omits some clones. Under half of the omission traces to an unresolved V gene where checked; the cause of the rest is unknown. The sample records approximately 27,000 clones, roughly 87% of which are singletons. The ten largest clones add up to about 15% of the sample.

As regards this clone: Its antigen remains unidentified. The record has no base qualities; no much larger clone is one base away.

The receptor chain draws on TRBV4-1 and TRBJ2-7; the D segment could be TRBD2, given 6 matching bases. The starting material was CD4+ or CD8+ T cells sorted from blood, obtained in a trial of the OX40 agonist ivuxolimab. The source is an adult with an advanced solid tumor such as melanoma, head and neck, liver or kidney cancer. The CDR3 region has the sequence CASSPRDLTYEQYF. At the DNA level, the sequence is TGCGCCAGCAGCCCCCGGGACTTAACCTACGAGCAGTACTTC.